These 23 T cell receptor beta chains were sequenced from one sample in a study of cytomegalovirus exposure and HLA in healthy donors. The PCR was carried out with 60 Vbeta primers and 13 Jbeta primers. Profiling relied on immunoSEQ multiplex PCR, and the TCRdb table lists in-frame clones only, not all of them. This table holds 210,000 or so clones, over 65% found once. Sequencing was performed on PBMCs. These TCRs come from a man aged 18 to 30 in good health and CMV-seronegative.

The chain has TRBV2 and TRBJ2-2; possibly TRBD2 for D (5 bases). This CDR3 is built from 14 residues. Germline lookup yields CDR1 SNHLY and CDR2 FYNNEI. The V end lost 7 bases, the J end lost 7 bases, and 16 bases lay between the germline ends. The CDR3 here is CASKLTRSDGELFF. CDR3 in DNA: TGTGCCAGCAAGCTTACTAGATCCGACGGGGAGCTGTTTTTT.

This chain connects TRBV5-1 to TRBJ2-7, with 11 bases fitting TRBD2. Germline CDR1 and CDR2: SGHRS and YFSETQ. The CDR3 length is 17 residues. V lost 4 bases and J lost 7; bases outside the gene matches: 16. DNA of the CDR3: TGCGCCAGCAGCCCTGAGACTAGCGGGGCCATTTTCGGGGAGCAGTACTTC. It specifies CASSPETSGAIFGEQYF.

This clone has only a few counts. CDR3 in DNA: TGCGCCAGCAGCTTGGGTAGAGGCAGGGGCTACGAGCAGTACTTC. Amino acid sequence: CASSLGRGRGYEQYF. The rearrangement joins TRBV5-1 to TRBJ2-7; tentative D call: TRBD1 (6 bases). In germline, CDR1 is SGHRS, CDR2 YFSETQ. The CDR3 is 15 residues long. V dropped 0 bases and J dropped 3 bases, with 13 bases sitting between them.

The CDR3 DNA reads as TGTGCCAGCGCGGGAGGTGGGGATACGCAGTATTTT. It codes for CASAGGGDTQYF. V and J are TRBV27 and TRBJ2-3; 8 bases align to TRBD2. This CDR3 spans 12 amino acids. Germline assignment: CDR1 MNHEY and CDR2 SMNVEV (reference sequence). V lost 8 bases and J lost 6; bases outside the gene matches: 4.

The genes are TRBV10-2 and TRBJ1-5, with D perhaps TRBD1 (6 bases). V lost 6 bases to trimming and J lost 7 bases, with 10 bases between them. The V gene's germline CDR1 is WSHSY and CDR2 SAAADI. The CDR3 consists of 12 residues. CDR3 sequence: CASRQGGQPQHF. The CDR3 bases are TGCGCCAGCAGACAGGGCGGCCAGCCCCAGCATTTT.

The chain carries TRBV13 and TRBJ2-7; D ambiguous. Trimming cost V 3 bases and J 2 bases, with 5 bases left between them. CDR1 is PRHDT, CDR2 FYEKMQ, per germline (reference sequence). The CDR3 runs to 12 residues. CDR3 sequence: CASSFGPYEQYF. CDR3 coding DNA: TGTGCCAGCAGCTTTGGGCCCTACGAGCAGTACTTC. Using reference TRBV13 and TRBJ2-7 for the parts outside the CDR3, the full variable domain is AAGVIQSPRHLIKEKRETATLKCYPIPRHDTVYWYQQGPGQDPQFLISFYEKMQSDKGSIPDRFSAQQFSDYHSELNMSSLELGDSALYFCASSFGPYEQYFGPGTRLTVT.

J is TRBJ1-4 and V is TRBV6-6; TRBD1 matches at 9 bases. Germline CDR1 is MNHNY and CDR2 is SVGAGI (reference sequence). The CDR3 runs to 16 residues. V was clipped by 6 bases and J by 8 bases; unmatched bases: 13. This CDR3 is CASRRPGTGMGEKLFF. CDR3 coding DNA: TGTGCCAGCAGACGTCCCGGGACAGGGATGGGGGAAAAACTGTTTTTT.

The chain has TRBV10-2 and TRBJ1-4; TRBD1 is a possible D gene (6 bases). The V gene's germline CDR1 is WSHSY and CDR2 SAAADI. V lost 6 bases to trimming and J lost 6 bases, with 14 bases between them. The length of the CDR3 is 14 residues. The CDR3 loop is CASSPTGLYEKLFF. In DNA form, the CDR3 reads TGCGCCAGCAGCCCAACAGGGCTGTATGAAAAACTGTTTTTT.

The sample holds one count of this clone. This chain uses TRBV7-9 with TRBJ2-5, with 8 bases lining up with TRBD1. The CDR3 runs to 13 residues. Germline V lookup: CDR1 SEHNR, CDR2 FQNEAQ (reference sequence). With 4 bases clipped from V and 5 bases from J, the junction kept 3 bases outside the gene matches. The CDR3, as DNA: TGTGCCAGCAGCTCAGGGGGCGTGGAGACCCAGTACTTC. This codes for CASSSGGVETQYF.

For the CDR3, the DNA is TGCGCCAGCAGCTTGGCCGGGACAGGGTCCATGGGCTCCTACGAGCAGTACTTC. It specifies CASSLAGTGSMGSYEQYF. The chain uses TRBV5-1 and TRBJ2-7, with TRBD1 matching 9 bases. V lost 0 bases to trimming and J lost 0 bases; unmatched junction nucleotides: 10. The V gene's germline CDR1 is SGHRS and CDR2 YFSETQ. The CDR3 covers 18 residues.

The sample holds one count of this clone. The genes are TRBV5-1 and TRBJ1-6; the D is unclear. Trimming removed 0 bases at V and 8 bases at J, with 9 bases between. The CDR3 runs 14 residues. Germline loops: CDR1 SGHRS, CDR2 YFSETQ. CDR3 loop: CASSLGGMDSPLHF. CDR3 bases: TGCGCCAGCAGCTTGGGAGGGATGGATTCACCCCTCCACTTT.

The chain carries TRBV4-1 and TRBJ1-2, with 8 bases identical to TRBD1. Looked up from germline, CDR1 is MGHRA and CDR2 is YSYEKL. Trimming at V came to 3 bases and at J to 7 bases, leaving 13 bases not matched to a gene. The length of the CDR3 is 16 residues. In nucleotides, the CDR3 is TGCGCCAGCAGCCATCCCGCCCAGGACAGGGTTAGTGGCTACACCTTC. Translating it yields CASSHPAQDRVSGYTF.

The J gene is TRBJ2-7, the V gene TRBV5-6; D call uncertain. The CDR3 covers 15 residues. Trimming pared 4 bases from V and 4 bases from J, leaving 18 bases between. Germline lookup yields CDR1 SGHDT and CDR2 YYEEEE. The CDR3 spells CASSLGVQDRYEQYF. The DNA for the CDR3 is TGTGCCAGCAGCCTTGGCGTCCAGGATAGATACGAGCAGTACTTC. Full variable domain (remainder filled in from reference TRBV5-6 and TRBJ2-7): DAGVTQSPTHLIKTRGQQVTLRCSPKSGHDTVSWYQQALGQGPQFIFQYYEEEERQRGNFPDRFSGHQFPNYSSELNVNALLLGDSALYLCASSLGVQDRYEQYFGPGTRLTVT.

The chain carries TRBV6-6 and TRBJ2-7; 10 bases line up with TRBD2. The V and J ends lost 5 bases and 0 bases, in that order; junction bases with no gene match: 7. Germline V gene sequence: CDR1 MNHNY, CDR2 SVGAGI (reference sequence). CDR3 length: 16 amino acids. The CDR3 reads CASSTTSSGSSYEQYF. The DNA for the CDR3 is TGTGCCAGCAGTACCACATCTAGCGGGAGCTCCTACGAGCAGTACTTC.

The chain employs TRBV21-1 and TRBJ1-5. TRBV21-1 is given as a pseudogene. The length of the CDR3 is 19 residues. The CDR3 DNA sequence: TGTGCCAGCAGCACCCAGACAGGTAGGGGGGGTGTTGGAGATCAGCCCCAGCATTTT. Translating it yields CASSTQTGRGGVGDQPQHF.

V and J are TRBV7-3 and TRBJ1-2; 8 positions match TRBD1. The CDR3 loop spans 17 amino acids. Germline loops: CDR1 SGHTA, CDR2 FQGTGA. V shed 6 bases, J shed 7 bases, and the junction held 19 bases outside the gene matches. DNA of the CDR3: TGTGCCAGCAGTAAGGGGGGTACTGGACAGGGTCTTGGTGGCTACACCTTC. Protein: CASSKGGTGQGLGGYTF.

The J gene is TRBJ1-2, the V gene TRBV6-5; no reliable D call. Trimming took off 0 bases at V and 6 bases at J, with 14 bases between the two ends. This CDR3 is 15 amino acids long. Germline CDR1 and CDR2: MNHEY and SVGAGI. This CDR3 is CASSYSLIGVHGYTF. CDR3 DNA sequence: TGTGCCAGCAGTTACTCTCTGATCGGGGTCCATGGCTACACCTTC.

CDR3 nucleotide sequence: TGTGCCAGCAGTGAAGTTGGGGGGACGGCCAAAAACATTCAGTACTTC. As protein: CASSEVGGTAKNIQYF. This rearrangement joins TRBV2 to TRBJ2-4; D possibly corresponds to TRBD2 (6 bases). The CDR3 is 16 amino acids. V lost 1 base, J lost 1 base, and 11 bases lay in between. Germline-derived CDR1 and CDR2 are SNHLY and FYNNEI.

This clone is a singleton in its sample. The genes are TRBV6-1 and TRBJ2-7, with D perhaps matching TRBD1 (6 bases). The CDR3 has 14 residues. The V gene lost 8 bases and the J gene lost 2 bases, with 16 bases spanning the gap. Germline V gene data show CDR1 as MNHNS and CDR2 as SASEGT. DNA of the CDR3: TGTGCCAGCGCTCGGACAGCGGAAACCTACGAGCAGTACTTC. Residues: CASARTAETYEQYF.

The chain recombines TRBV28 with TRBJ2-7; possible D gene TRBD2, 6 bases. The CDR3 spans 15 residues. Germline CDR1 MDHEN, CDR2 SYDVKM. Deletions cut 5 bases from V and 0 bases from J, with 14 bases between. The CDR3 loop is CASSLPGGGSYEQYF. In DNA form, the CDR3 reads TGTGCCAGCAGTCTACCTGGGGGAGGCTCCTACGAGCAGTACTTC.

In DNA, the CDR3 is TGTGCCAGCAGCTTGGCTCCGACAGAGAAGGGCTACACCTTC. Residues: CASSLAPTEKGYTF. The genes are TRBV5-4 and TRBJ1-2; TRBD1 is a possible D gene (5 bases). The CDR3 loop spans 14 amino acids. V was cut by 0 bases and J by 8 bases, with 14 bases left in between. Germline CDR1 is SGHNT and CDR2 is YYREEE (reference sequence).

This clone was seen more than once but under ten times. V is TRBV6-5 and J is TRBJ1-4; maybe TRBD1 (5 bases). Trimming left V 4 bases short and J 4 bases short, with 13 bases between. The germline V gene encodes CDR1 MNHEY and CDR2 SVGAGI. This CDR3 comprises 15 residues. The CDR3 spells CASSSTHGGNEKLFF. In DNA, the CDR3 is TGTGCCAGCAGTTCCACCCACGGGGGTAATGAAAAACTGTTTTTT.

This sequence joins TRBV30 and TRBJ2-3; 9 bases are shared with TRBD1. There are 14 residues in the CDR3. The V segment lost 1 base and the J segment 4 bases; nucleotides outside the gene matches: 3. Per the germline V gene, CDR1 is GTSNPN and CDR2 is SVGIG (reference sequence). CDR3 sequence reads: CAWSGGQGADTQYF. The DNA of the CDR3 is TGTGCCTGGAGTGGGGGACAGGGCGCAGATACGCAGTATTTT.